Below, 27 T cell receptor beta chains from the same sample are listed, as sequenced in a study of shared clonotypes between healthy human individuals. Generated by immunoSEQ multiplex PCR, the TCRdb table keeps only in-frame clones and is missing some. The sample contains around 330,000 clones, approximately 79% of which appear only once. The specimen sequenced was memory CD4+ T cells sorted from blood. Subset described: CD45RA-negative fraction. Receptors originate from a man in his thirties or forties in good health.

Worth noting for this clone: A read error is likely here: a far larger clone is one base away. V is TRBV11-1 and J is TRBJ2-7, with 8 positions matching TRBD2. V gave up 4 bases and J gave up 2 bases; unmatched junction bases: 1. Per the germline V gene, CDR1 is SGHAT and CDR2 is FQDESV (reference sequence). The CDR3 runs to 13 residues. Here the CDR3 DNA reads TGTGCCAGCAGCTCGGGACTAGCCTACGAGCAGTACTTC. Translated, it gives CASSSGLAYEQYF.

V is TRBV27 and J is TRBJ1-1, with 7 bases matching TRBD1. The germline V gene encodes CDR1 MNHEY and CDR2 SMNVEV (reference sequence). The ends lost 4 bases at V and 2 bases at J; junction bases unmatched: 7. The CDR3 loop spans 15 amino acids. The CDR3 here is CASSYRGQPNTEAFF. DNA for the CDR3: TGTGCCAGCAGTTATAGGGGACAGCCAAACACTGAAGCTTTCTTT.

The V gene is TRBV19, the J gene TRBJ2-7; a weak D match, TRBD1 (6 bases). The CDR3 loop spans 12 amino acids. Trimming removed 5 bases from V and 3 bases from J, with 8 bases in between. Per the germline V gene, CDR1 is LNHDA and CDR2 is SQIVND (reference sequence). CDR3 DNA sequence: TGTGCCAGTAGTCCACAGGGCTACGAGCAGTACTTC. This sequence encodes CASSPQGYEQYF.

This clone was picked up one time. The V call is TRBV19, the J call TRBJ2-5; D gene uncertain. V was pared by 3 bases and J by 0 bases, with 8 bases between. Germline lookup yields CDR1 LNHDA and CDR2 SQIVND (reference sequence). CDR3 length equals 14 residues. In nucleotides, the CDR3 is TGTGCCAGTAGTATCTCGGTATACCAAGAGACCCAGTACTTC. As protein: CASSISVYQETQYF.

The rearrangement joins TRBV7-2 to TRBJ2-7, with unresolved D. Germline V CDR1 and CDR2: SGHTA, FQGNSA. Between the trimmed V and J ends, which lost 6 bases and 2 bases, there was a span of 14 bases. This CDR3 comprises 14 residues. This CDR3 is CASSWGWAPYEQYF. DNA for the CDR3: TGTGCCAGCAGTTGGGGATGGGCCCCCTACGAGCAGTACTTC.

This clone was counted once. The chain carries TRBV19 and TRBJ2-1, with a weak D call TRBD1 (5 bases). Germline CDR1 LNHDA, CDR2 SQIVND (reference sequence). This CDR3 has 13 amino acids. V was clipped by 5 bases and J by 7 bases, with 12 bases between them. The CDR3 region is CASSLKDINEQFF. DNA of the CDR3: TGTGCCAGTAGTCTCAAGGACATTAATGAGCAGTTCTTC. Supplemented by reference TRBV19 and TRBJ2-1, the full variable domain reads DGGITQSPKYLFRKEGQNVTLSCEQNLNHDAMYWYRQDPGQGLRLIYYSQIVNDFQKGDIAEGYSVSREKKESFPLTVTSAQKNPTAFYLCASSLKDINEQFFGPGTRLTVL.

This chain joins TRBV28 and TRBJ1-2, with D unresolved. V lost 2 bases and J lost 5, with 6 bases in between. From germline, CDR1 is MDHEN and CDR2 SYDVKM. The CDR3 contains 12 residues. CDR3 coding DNA: TGTGCCAGCAGTTTAGCCGATTATGGCTACACCTTC. Translation gives CASSLADYGYTF.

The V gene is TRBV5-6, the J gene TRBJ1-3; no clear D. The CDR3 is 14 residues long. V was trimmed by 0 bases and J by 4 bases, leaving 8 bases between them. Germline V gene lookup returns CDR1 SGHDT and CDR2 YYEEEE. Here the CDR3 DNA reads TGTGCCAGCAGCTTGGAGATAACCGGAAACACCATATATTTT. As protein: CASSLEITGNTIYF.

V is TRBV6-1 and J is TRBJ1-2; the match to TRBD1 covers 9 bases. The CDR3 sequence is 15 residues long. The germline CDR1 and CDR2 sequences are MNHNS and SASEGT. J gave up 4 bases and V 6 bases, and 9 bases lay outside the gene matches. As DNA, the CDR3 is TGTGCCAGCAGACCCACCGGGACAGGGACCTATGGCTACACCTTC. It translates to CASRPTGTGTYGYTF.

J is TRBJ1-5 and V is TRBV7-2; D not resolved. Germline loops: CDR1 SGHTA, CDR2 FQGNSA. This CDR3 spans 15 amino acids. Deletions cut 1 base from V and 5 bases from J, with 12 bases between. CDR3 coding DNA: TGTGCCAGCAGCTTAGTGGGAGGCCTTGATCAGCCCCAGCATTTT. Its translation: CASSLVGGLDQPQHF.

This chain's CDR3 is CASSLIGGTYEQYF. The CDR3 coding sequence is TGTGCCAGCAGTTTAATCGGGGGGACCTACGAGCAGTACTTC. The chain uses TRBV28 and TRBJ2-7, with 7 bases lining up with TRBD2. Germline V lookup: CDR1 MDHEN, CDR2 SYDVKM. V trimming: 2 bases; J trimming: 2 bases; junction bases outside the gene matches: 3. This CDR3 is built from 14 residues.

The rearrangement uses TRBV6-5 and TRBJ2-7, with no clear D. V was trimmed by 6 bases and J by 2 bases, leaving 11 bases between them. The CDR3 loop spans 13 amino acids. The germline gives CDR1 MNHEY, CDR2 SVGAGI. The CDR3: CASRATRAYEQYF. For the CDR3, the DNA is TGTGCCAGCAGAGCAACACGGGCCTACGAGCAGTACTTC.

In its sample, this clone was seen many times. V gene TRBV4-2 combines with J gene TRBJ2-7; a weak D match, TRBD1 (6 bases). Trimming removed 1 base from V and 2 bases from J, with 15 bases in between. Looked up from germline, CDR1 is LGHNA and CDR2 is YNFKEQ. The CDR3 is 16 residues long. This chain's CDR3 is CASSQGNRVRAYEQYF. CDR3 nucleotide sequence: TGTGCCAGCAGCCAAGGGAACAGGGTCCGGGCCTACGAGCAGTACTTC.

The chain carries TRBV2 and TRBJ2-5; perhaps TRBD1 as D (5 bases). The CDR3 length is 14 residues. Trimming took off 6 bases at V and 5 bases at J, with 16 bases between the two ends. Germline assignment: CDR1 SNHLY and CDR2 FYNNEI. In nucleotides, the CDR3 is TGTGCCAGCAGATCAGGGTCGGGTATGGAGACCCAGTACTTC. Amino acid sequence: CASRSGSGMETQYF.

V and J are TRBV9 and TRBJ2-6; D remains unclear. CDR1 is SGDLS and CDR2 is YYNGEE in the germline V gene. Deletions cut 4 bases from V and 0 bases from J, with 5 bases between. This CDR3 region has 14 residues. The CDR3 here is CASSFGSGANVLTF. The CDR3, as DNA: TGTGCCAGCAGCTTTGGCTCTGGGGCCAACGTCCTGACTTTC.

This rearrangement joins TRBV5-6 to TRBJ2-7; D is unresolved. The V and J ends lost 0 bases and 5 bases respectively, with 9 bases between them. In germline, CDR1 is SGHDT, CDR2 YYEEEE. The CDR3 contains 13 residues. CDR3 sequence: CASSLDYNNEQYF. The CDR3 DNA is TGTGCCAGCAGCTTGGACTATAATAACGAGCAGTACTTC.

The chain carries TRBV7-2 and TRBJ1-3; D uncertain. CDR3 length: 17 residues. Germline V gene data show CDR1 as SGHTA and CDR2 as FQGNSA. Deletions cut 1 base from V and 0 bases from J, with 13 bases between. CDR3 nucleotides: TGTGCCAGCAGCTTAGTCGCAGGCAAACACTCTGGAAACACCATATATTTT. This sequence encodes CASSLVAGKHSGNTIYF.

This chain links TRBV12-5 with TRBJ1-1; D is unresolved. Germline CDR1 LGHNT, CDR2 FRNRAP. The CDR3 runs to 11 residues. V shed 9 bases and J shed 7 bases, with 12 bases lying between them. The CDR3, as DNA: TGTGCTAGCTCGGACGGCCGTGAAGCTTTCTTT. Translated, it gives CASSDGREAFF.

The table lists this clone with a count of one. J is TRBJ2-1 and V is TRBV6-1; TRBD1 matches 12 bases. J lost 5 bases, V lost 4 bases, and 15 bases had no gene match. CDR1 MNHNS and CDR2 SASEGT come from the germline V gene. CDR3 length: 19 amino acids. In nucleotides, the CDR3 is TGTGCCAGCAGTGCGTTCACCGGGACAGGGGGCGTTAAGAACAATGAGCAGTTCTTC. Its translation is CASSAFTGTGGVKNNEQFF.

This clone has more than one count but fewer than ten. The V gene is TRBV5-1, the J gene TRBJ1-1, with D possibly TRBD1 on 6 matching bases. V gave up 3 bases and J gave up 5 bases, with 17 bases separating them. The CDR3 covers 15 residues. CDR1 is SGHRS, CDR2 YFSETQ, per germline. DNA for the CDR3: TGCGCCAGCAGCTCCTTGACAGGCCGAGGGACTGAAGCTTTCTTT. This gives the protein CASSSLTGRGTEAFF. Full variable domain (outside the CDR3, taken from reference TRBV5-1 and TRBJ1-1): KAGVTQTPRYLIKTRGQQVTLSCSPISGHRSVSWYQQTPGQGLQFLFEYFSETQRNKGNFPGRFSGRQFSNSRSEMNVSTLELGDSALYLCASSSLTGRGTEAFFGQGTRLTVV.

Ten or more counts support this clone. This rearrangement joins TRBV5-1 to TRBJ2-2; no definite D call. The CDR3 length is 15 residues. V was pared by 1 base and J by 0 bases, with 7 bases between. Germline lookup yields CDR1 SGHRS and CDR2 YFSETQ. The CDR3 DNA sequence: TGCGCCAGCAGCTTGTTCCAGACGAACACCGGGGAGCTGTTTTTT. Translating gives CASSLFQTNTGELFF.

On this clone: This clone may be a read error of a much larger clone one base away. This same CDR3 is encoded by further DNA sequences in the sample. The chain combines TRBV5-4 with TRBJ1-5; D is unclear. Trimming took 0 bases from V and 1 from J, leaving 2 bases between them. The CDR3 runs 13 residues. Germline CDR1 and CDR2: SGHNT and YYREEE (reference sequence). The CDR3 nucleotides read TGTGCCAGCAGCTTGGACAGCAATCAGCCCCAGCATTTT. Protein sequence: CASSLDSNQPQHF.

The chain employs TRBV10-3 and TRBJ2-1, with D perhaps TRBD2 (6 bases). Germline CDR1 reads ENHRY; CDR2 reads SYGVKD. The CDR3 totals 15 residues. V lost 4 bases and J 3 bases, leaving 13 bases between the germline ends. CDR3 region: CAISGDSLHYNEQFF. DNA of the CDR3: TGTGCCATCAGTGGGGACTCACTACACTACAATGAGCAGTTCTTC.

In its sample, this clone was seen a few times. The rearrangement links TRBV4-1 to TRBJ2-1, with D possibly being TRBD1 or TRBD2 (5 bases each). Trimming left V 8 bases short and J 5 bases short, with 19 bases between. Germline V gene lookup returns CDR1 MGHRA and CDR2 YSYEKL. This CDR3 is built from 15 residues. The DNA for the CDR3 is TGCGCCAGCGAGACAAAGGGGACGGTTCACAATGAGCAGTTCTTC. Encoded protein: CASETKGTVHNEQFF.

The chain links TRBV6-1 to TRBJ2-1; 8 bases are shared with TRBD2. From germline, CDR1 is MNHNS and CDR2 SASEGT. The CDR3 consists of 15 residues. V lost 6 bases, J lost 6 bases, and 10 bases stayed unmatched. CDR3 DNA sequence: TGTGCCAGCAGGGGGGGTCCGGGACTAGGCAATGAGCAGTTCTTC. This gives the protein CASRGGPGLGNEQFF.

The rearrangement joins TRBV2 to TRBJ2-7; 11 nucleotides align to TRBD2. Germline CDR1 is SNHLY and CDR2 is FYNNEI. Unmatched junction bases numbered 7, after V lost 7 bases and J lost 5 bases. The CDR3 totals 14 residues. CDR3 protein: CASTTLAGVNEQYF. For the CDR3, the DNA is TGTGCCAGCACCACACTAGCGGGAGTAAACGAGCAGTACTTC.

The chain combines TRBV7-6 with TRBJ2-5; 11 positions agree with TRBD2. The junction had 9 bases not matched to a gene; V was cut back by 4 bases and J by 5 bases. The CDR3 consists of 16 residues. Germline loops: CDR1 SGHVS, CDR2 FNYEAQ. The CDR3 DNA reads as TGTGCCAGCAGCTCGACTAGCGGGATTGGGGGGGAGACCCAGTACTTC. Its translation: CASSSTSGIGGETQYF. The entire variable domain, with the rest obtained from reference TRBV7-6 and TRBJ2-5, is as follows: GAGVSQSPRYKVTKRGQDVALRCDPISGHVSLYWYRQALGQGPEFLTYFNYEAQQDKSGLPNDRFSAERPEGSISTLTIQRTEQRDSAMYRCASSSTSGIGGETQYFGPGTRLLVL.